The rows below give T cell receptor beta chains drawn from one sample of a study of OX40 agonist ivuxolimab in advanced cancers. The method was immunoSEQ multiplex PCR; TCRdb's version includes in-frame clones alone and lacks a portion of them. The sample records over 20,000 clones, just under 85% being singletons. Sequencing used CD4+ or CD8+ T cells sorted from blood, obtained in a trial of the OX40 agonist ivuxolimab. The receptors were gathered from an adult with an advanced solid tumor such as melanoma, head and neck, liver or kidney cancer. Each CDR3 is given without its conserved first and last residue. A D gene is named only where the DNA matches it firmly. Clone size is stated in some rows and not others, as once, few, many or a class when expanded.

size | J | D | V | CDR3
- | TRBJ2-2 | TRBD1 | TRBV6-5 | ASSYSQGWGGELF
- | TRBJ2-7 | TRBD2 | TRBV27 | ASSLSQLAGVAEQY
- | TRBJ2-7 | - | TRBV28 | ASSTPYYEQY
once | TRBJ2-7 | TRBD1 | TRBV9 | ASSAGTGSVYEQY
- | TRBJ2-1 | - | TRBV9 | ASSGGTRAFNEQF
- | TRBJ2-3 | TRBD1 | TRBV30 | AWWDPGQSTDTQY
few | TRBJ2-3 | - | TRBV7-3 | ASSLGIVGEDTQY
- | TRBJ2-7 | - | TRBV7-9 | ASSYTQTSYEQY
- | TRBJ1-5 | - | TRBV2 | ASSEEGDGQPQH
- | TRBJ2-3 | - | TRBV7-9 | ASSERDTDRISTDTQY
few | TRBJ2-3 | TRBD2 | TRBV4-2 | ASSQVPSGGLSSTDTQY
- | TRBJ1-6 | TRBD1 | TRBV6-1 | ASSAGGNSPLH
- | TRBJ2-5 | - | TRBV4-1 | ASSQEGTQTFQETQY
- | TRBJ2-3 | TRBD1 | TRBV11-2 | ASSLVGTGALSSTDTQY
- | TRBJ2-1 | - | TRBV7-3 | ASSLRPTGEMVDNEQF
- | TRBJ1-5 | - | TRBV27 | ASSPRLWSSQPQH
- | TRBJ2-5 | - | TRBV2 | ASSPDREETQY
- | TRBJ2-7 | - | TRBV25-1 | ASSEYSQGPRWDEQY
- | TRBJ2-3 | TRBD1 | TRBV7-9 | ASSSLGTGGIETQY
- | TRBJ2-2 | TRBD1 | TRBV11-2 | ASSDRAPANTGELF
- | TRBJ2-1 | - | TRBV4-1 | ASSQDRGPLYEQF
- | TRBJ2-5 | TRBD2 | TRBV7-3 | ASSRTSGGVETQY
- | TRBJ1-5 | - | TRBV7-6 | ASSLGSGNQPQH
- | TRBJ1-2 | - | TRBV5-1 | ASSLAGADGYT